A selection of T cell receptor beta chains follows, all from one sample in a study of CXCR3-negative and CXCR3-positive naive CD8 T cells. From its re-call of the 5' RACE reads, TCRdb lists each CDR3 protein once, without DNA. The sample's table shows some 40,000 distinct CDR3 sequences. Sequencing used memory CD8+ T cells from blood. The receptor source for this set is a human donor in good health. Some clones in this sample may be carry-over from other donors' samples. Each CDR3 is given with its conserved first and last residue. Clone size, where shown, is once, few, many, or a class for clones that have expanded.

NA,TRBJ2-1,TRBV2,CASWDRGSYNEQFF
NA,TRBJ1-1,TRBV10-2,CASSVSQALNTEAFF
NA,TRBJ2-7,TRBV2,CASSDGNRPYEQYF
NA,TRBJ2-5,TRBV5-5,CASSLPGTGNETQYF
NA,TRBJ2-7,TRBV9,CASSVDTGGSYEQYF
NA,TRBJ2-5,TRBV6-5,CASSTPGLEETQYF
NA,TRBJ2-2,TRBV29-1,CSARPGTNTGELFF
NA,TRBJ2-5,TRBV29-1,CSVEIAAAEETQYF
NA,TRBJ1-1,TRBV4-2,CASSQGQENTEAFF
NA,TRBJ1-1,TRBV30,CAWSVREALNTEAFF
NA,TRBJ2-1,TRBV20-1,CSVPEGGRLVDEQFF
NA,TRBJ2-7,TRBV5-1,CASSFEGATYEQYF
NA,TRBJ1-5,TRBV20-1,CSAREGSGQPQHF
NA,TRBJ1-2,TRBV5-1,CASSYQSNYGYTF
NA,TRBJ2-2,TRBV6-6,CASSHHRGRSGELFF
NA,TRBJ2-2,TRBV12-3/TRBV12-4,CASSPGTGEIGELFF
NA,TRBJ2-3,TRBV7-2,CASSPAGFEEQYF
NA,TRBJ2-1,TRBV5-1,CASSFSLGADNEQFF
NA,TRBJ2-5,TRBV29-1,CSVDRLLAGEETQYF
NA,TRBJ1-2,TRBV20-1,CSARDPAGGYGYTF
NA,TRBJ1-1,TRBV10-3,CAISGTGDTEAFF
NA,TRBJ1-6,TRBV7-9,CASSLNDPNSPLHF
NA,TRBJ1-5,TRBV29-1,CSATAGNQPQHF
NA,TRBJ2-3,TRBV28,CASSPPRAGHTDTQYF
NA,TRBJ1-1,TRBV6-5,CASSDRGLGTEAFF
NA,TRBJ2-1,TRBV28,CASSLAGTGRDNEQFF
NA,TRBJ2-7,TRBV13,CASSLGSIGYSSYEQYF
NA,TRBJ2-7,TRBV7-6,CASSLASADYFSYEQYF
NA,TRBJ2-5,TRBV6-6,CATLGVLAVTGETQYF
NA,TRBJ2-3,TRBV7-7,CASSLAGGSTDTQYF
NA,TRBJ1-1,TRBV28,CASSLDRANTEAFF
NA,TRBJ2-1,TRBV20-1,CSARDPQAVWASGGAFHYNEQFF
NA,TRBJ2-7,TRBV5-1,CASSLVGSGSYEQYF
NA,TRBJ2-1,TRBV20-1,CSARATSGGVNEQFF
NA,TRBJ1-1,TRBV5-1,CASSPYGGNTEAFF
NA,TRBJ1-4,TRBV7-9,CASSLVGFNEKLFF
NA,TRBJ1-5,TRBV20-1,CSARDLTGPNQPQHF
NA,TRBJ2-3,TRBV12-3/TRBV12-4,CASSTLGRGVSTDTQHF
NA,TRBJ1-5,TRBV12-3/TRBV12-4,CASSLEGGQPQHF
NA,TRBJ2-4,TRBV28,CASRWGRGGAGDF
NA,TRBJ2-1,TRBV6-1,CASIEFGGVSYNEQFF
NA,TRBJ2-1,TRBV19,CASSIFGADLISYNEQFF
NA,TRBJ1-6,TRBV18,CASSPPEGNLDSPLHF
NA,TRBJ2-1,TRBV29-1,CSVNEQGYEQFF
NA,TRBJ2-3,TRBV19,CASSTEDTDTQYF
NA,TRBJ2-4,TRBV29-1,CSVVQTNINIQYF
medium-sized,TRBJ1-4,TRBV25-1,CASSGLTSATNEKLFF